The clone carrying this TCR beta chain was seen a handful of times. No antigen is known for it. These data come from a study of cytomegalovirus exposure and HLA in healthy donors. Study-wide background: Falling in the Caucasian-associated ancestry cluster were about 80% of a few hundred genotyped donors.

Germline CDR1 and CDR2: SGHVS and FNYEAQ. The CDR3 extends over 16 amino acids. The V end lost 1 base, the J end lost 0 bases, and 10 bases lay between the germline ends. Use of 60 Vbeta and 13 Jbeta primers characterized the PCR. Profiling relied on immunoSEQ multiplex PCR, and the TCRdb table lists in-frame clones only, not all of them. The table has some 150,000 clones, approximately 80% seen once. Study-wide findings and caveats: The study had only CMV serostatus as immune exposure information. Association with HLA alleles at 0.05 false discovery rate was found for some 18,000 TCR beta sequences in a later analysis. Previous analysis showed most TCR beta V segments were productive about 87% or about 30% of the time.

V gene TRBV7-6 combines with J gene TRBJ1-3, with D unclear. Sequencing input: PBMCs. The origin of this receptor is a young woman in good health and CMV-seronegative. CDR3 nucleotides: TGTGCCAGCAGCTTAGGTGCGTTGAACTCTGGAAACACCATATATTTT. Translation gives CASSLGALNSGNTIYF.